Reported below is one TCR beta chain. The antigen remains undetermined. Patients having uncontrolled infection, another autoimmune disease, pregnancy or lactation were not included. The sample originates from a study of T cells in Graves' hyperthyroidism and ophthalmopathy. RNA transcripts gave rise to amplified TCR beta CDR3 regions. With the HTBI primer set, the TCR CDR3 went through a first round of RT-PCR. MiXCR was run by TCRdb on the multiplex PCR reads, yielding one entry per CDR3 protein. Here the sample spans more than 500,000 distinct CDR3 sequences, roughly 14% being singletons. V lost 0 bases and J 5 bases, leaving 10 bases between the germline ends. The CDR3 covers 14 residues. Germline lookup yields CDR1 MNHEY and CDR2 SVGEGT. Regarding the study as a whole: Also found in blood were most expanded thyroid clonotypes above 0.001. Stable hyperthyroidism and ophthalmopathy were separated using 13 V-J signatures.

Material for sequencing was blood. The rearrangement links TRBV6-2 or TRBV6-3 to TRBJ2-5, with a weak D call TRBD1 (5 bases). The source of this sequence is a woman in her forties with Graves' ophthalmopathy. CDR3 DNA: TGTGCCAGCAGTTACTCGGCTGGGGCGGAGACCCAGTACTTC. This sequence encodes CASSYSAGAETQYF.